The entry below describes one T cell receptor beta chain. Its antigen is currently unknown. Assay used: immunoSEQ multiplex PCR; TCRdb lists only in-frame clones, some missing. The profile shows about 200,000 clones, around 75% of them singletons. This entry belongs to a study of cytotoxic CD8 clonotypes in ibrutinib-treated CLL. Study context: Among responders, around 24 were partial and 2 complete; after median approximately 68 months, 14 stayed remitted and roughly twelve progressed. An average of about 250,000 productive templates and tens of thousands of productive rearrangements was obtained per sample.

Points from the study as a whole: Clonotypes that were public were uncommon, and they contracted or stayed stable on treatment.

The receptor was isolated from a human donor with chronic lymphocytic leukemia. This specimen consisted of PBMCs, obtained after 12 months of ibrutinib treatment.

The DNA for the CDR3 is TGTGCCAGTAGTGGACAGATTTTAGCTAATGAAAAACTGTTTTTT. This sequence encodes CASSGQILANEKLFF. The V gene is TRBV19, the J gene TRBJ1-4; D may be TRBD1 (6 bases). V was clipped by 5 bases and J by 3 bases, with 13 bases between them. Germline-derived CDR1 and CDR2 are LNHDA and SQIVND (reference sequence). The length of the CDR3 is 15 residues.